These 32 T cell receptor beta chains share one sample of origin, sequenced in a study of T-cell reconstitution after alpha-beta-depleted transplantation in children. TCRbeta library construction was performed incorporating unique molecular identifiers. Each CDR3 protein is one row after TCRdb ran MiXCR on the PCR reads. The repertoire includes about 640,000 distinct CDR3 sequences, 15% to 20% of them detected once, and around 0.96% sits in the top ten. The specimen comprised PBMCs from the stem cell graft donor, sampled from the stem cell graft. The receptors derive from a human donor who donated a stem cell graft to a child with acute myeloid leukemia.

This clonotype was detected many times. The J gene is TRBJ2-7, the V gene TRBV6-1; 10 bases are shared with TRBD1. Germline V gene lookup returns CDR1 MNHNS and CDR2 SASEGT. The V segment lost 2 bases and the J segment 0 bases; nucleotides outside the gene matches: 4. This CDR3 region has 16 residues. The CDR3 coding sequence is TGTGCCAGCAGTGAATTAGGGACAGGGGTCTCCTACGAGCAGTACTTC. Translation: CASSELGTGVSYEQYF.

This clonotype was seen repeatedly, ten times or more. V usage is TRBV20-1 and J usage is TRBJ1-1, with a possible D match to TRBD1 (5 bases). Germline lookup yields CDR1 DFQATT and CDR2 SNEGSKA (reference sequence). The CDR3 spans 13 residues. Between the trimmed V and J ends, which lost 6 bases and 0 bases, there was a span of 11 bases. CDR3 nucleotide sequence: TGCAGTGCCTTTGGACAACTGAACACTGAAGCTTTCTTT. Its protein product is CSAFGQLNTEAFF.

This clonotype was picked up a small number of times. The rearrangement uses TRBV15 and TRBJ2-7, with D perhaps TRBD1 (5 bases). Germline V gives CDR1 LNHNV, CDR2 YYDKDF (reference sequence). The CDR3 totals 13 residues. V was trimmed by 0 bases and J by 7 bases, leaving 10 bases between them. The CDR3 coding sequence is TGTGCCACCAGCAGAGATCAGGGATGGGAGCAGTACTTC. As protein: CATSRDQGWEQYF.

This clonotype was counted between two and nine times. The V gene is TRBV20-1, the J gene TRBJ1-6; D is possibly TRBD1 (5 bases). Trimming stripped 0 bases from V and 0 bases from J, with 15 bases between. This CDR3 has 18 amino acids. Per the germline V gene, CDR1 is DFQATT and CDR2 is SNEGSKA (reference sequence). CDR3 loop: CSARDPGTKGSYNSPLHF. The CDR3 DNA is TGCAGTGCTAGAGATCCGGGGACCAAAGGCTCCTATAATTCACCCCTCCACTTT.

This clonotype was recorded at least ten times. The chain recombines TRBV6-1 with TRBJ2-2; the match to TRBD1 covers 7 bases. Germline values: CDR1 MNHNS, CDR2 SASEGT. This CDR3 has 14 residues. V dropped 8 bases and J dropped 4; count of bases not matched to a gene: 7. The CDR3 is CASALGGGTGELFF. CDR3 in DNA: TGTGCCAGCGCCTTAGGGGGCGGCACCGGGGAGCTGTTTTTT.

This clonotype has only a few counts. The chain has TRBV29-1 and TRBJ1-1; no clear D gene. The CDR3 runs to 12 residues. CDR1 SQVTM and CDR2 ANQGSEA come from the germline V gene. V was shortened by 0 bases and J by 11 bases, with 13 bases between the two germline ends. The CDR3 DNA is TGCAGCGTTGAAGATCCGGACCTTTATGCTTTCTTT. Translated: CSVEDPDLYAFF.

The V and J genes are TRBV7-2 and TRBJ2-2; D remains ambiguous. Trimming took off 1 base at V and 7 bases at J, with 10 bases between the two ends. Germline CDR1 is SGHTA and CDR2 is FQGNSA. The CDR3 runs to 14 residues. As DNA, the CDR3 is TGTGCCAGCAGCTTAGTTAGAGGAAGCGGGGAGCTGTTTTTT. Its protein product is CASSLVRGSGELFF.

This clonotype appeared a few times. The chain is built from TRBV10-3 and TRBJ1-1, with D unresolved. Between the trimmed V and J ends, which lost 0 bases and 7 bases, there was a span of 6 bases. The germline V gene has CDR1 ENHRY and CDR2 SYGVKD. This CDR3 spans 12 amino acids. As DNA, the CDR3 is TGTGCCATCAGTGAGTCACCGAGTGAAGCTTTCTTT. It specifies CAISESPSEAFF.

This clonotype was seen more than once but under ten times. The chain couples TRBV5-6 to TRBJ1-5; D uncertain. The germline V gene encodes CDR1 SGHDT and CDR2 YYEEEE. This CDR3 contains 13 residues. Trimming took 3 bases from V and 5 from J, leaving 9 bases between them. CDR3 sequence reads: CASSYHGDQPQHF. The CDR3 coding sequence is TGTGCCAGCAGCTACCACGGCGATCAGCCCCAGCATTTT.

This clonotype has ten or more counts. The V and J genes are TRBV29-1 and TRBJ2-7; TRBD1 aligns across 8 bases. Per the germline V gene, CDR1 is SQVTM and CDR2 is ANQGSEA. V gave up 7 bases and J gave up 6 bases; unmatched junction bases: 11. The CDR3 consists of 13 residues. CDR3 amino acids: CSANTRGQGEQYF. In DNA, the CDR3 is TGCAGCGCAAACACCAGGGGGCAAGGCGAGCAGTACTTC.

This clonotype was seen only a few times. The rearrangement uses TRBV20-1 and TRBJ2-1, with 8 bases aligning to TRBD2. The CDR3 has 18 residues. With 5 bases clipped from V and 2 bases from J, the junction kept 17 bases outside the gene matches. Germline lookup yields CDR1 DFQATT and CDR2 SNEGSKA (reference sequence). CDR3 residues: CSASMGGSGGAPYNEQFF. CDR3 sequence (DNA): TGCAGTGCTTCAATGGGGGGGAGCGGGGGCGCCCCCTACAATGAGCAGTTCTTC.

The chain has TRBV4-1 and TRBJ2-2; no clear D. The V gene lost 3 bases and the J gene lost 1 base, with 3 bases spanning the gap. The CDR3 sequence is 13 residues long. CDR1 and CDR2 (germline): MGHRA, YSYEKL. CDR3 coding DNA: TGCGCCAGCAGCCATGAGAACACCGGGGAGCTGTTTTTT. It encodes CASSHENTGELFF.

This sequence joins TRBV6-2 or TRBV6-3 and TRBJ2-2; 14 nucleotides align to TRBD2. The CDR3 is 18 residues long. Germline V gene data show CDR1 as MNHEY and CDR2 as SVGEGT. Losses at the gene ends were 0 bases for V and 3 bases for J; bases not matched to a gene: 3. The CDR3 spells CASSYSWTSGGHTGELFF. The CDR3 bases are TGTGCCAGCAGTTACTCGTGGACTAGCGGGGGGCACACCGGGGAGCTGTTTTTT.

A remark on this clonotype: A single base separates this from a much larger clone, so it may be a read error. The rearrangement links TRBV12-3 or TRBV12-4 to TRBJ2-3; TRBD1 matches at 7 bases. V trimming: 3 bases; J trimming: 5 bases; junction bases outside the gene matches: 5. The CDR3 totals 14 residues. CDR3 sequence (DNA): TGTGCCAGCAGTTTCACAGGGGACATAGATACGCAGTATTTT. Amino acids: CASSFTGDIDTQYF.

The genes are TRBV12-3 or TRBV12-4 and TRBJ1-5; D is perhaps TRBD1 (5 bases). The CDR3 extends over 16 amino acids. V was pared by 1 base and J by 7 bases, with 17 bases between. CDR3 in amino acids: CASSLEVGGRVQPQHF. The CDR3 DNA follows: TGTGCCAGCAGTTTAGAGGTGGGGGGACGGGTGCAGCCCCAGCATTTT.

The J gene is TRBJ1-5, the V gene TRBV12-3 or TRBV12-4; no firm D call. V lost 5 bases to trimming and J lost 11 bases, with 13 bases between them. This CDR3 is built from 12 residues. CDR3 nucleotides: TGTGCCAGCAGTCGCACGGTTGAGACCCAGCATTTT. It encodes CASSRTVETQHF.

This clonotype was picked up many times. The chain couples TRBV10-3 to TRBJ2-1; no firm D call. The CDR3 runs to 17 residues. Germline lookup yields CDR1 ENHRY and CDR2 SYGVKD. The V gene lost 1 base and the J gene lost 8 bases, with 21 bases spanning the gap. The CDR3, as DNA: TGTGCCATCAGTGAGTTTGGGTTGGACGTCGGTACCTATGAGCAGTTCTTC. This codes for CAISEFGLDVGTYEQFF.

This clonotype was found many times. The rearrangement joins TRBV6-1 to TRBJ2-7, with a tentative D call TRBD1 (6 bases). This CDR3 spans 13 amino acids. Germline CDR1 reads MNHNS; CDR2 reads SASEGT. V shed 6 bases and J shed 0 bases, with 9 bases lying between them. CDR3 sequence (DNA): TGTGCCAGCAGGGCAGGGGTCTCCTACGAGCAGTACGTC. Protein: CASRAGVSYEQYV.

This clonotype was detected only a few times. The chain combines TRBV10-2 with TRBJ2-2; 9 positions agree with TRBD1. The CDR3 is made up of 14 amino acids. From germline, CDR1 is WSHSY and CDR2 SAAADI. With 4 bases clipped from V and 5 bases from J, the junction kept 2 bases outside the gene matches. CDR3 sequence: CASSGQGDTGELFF. The CDR3 nucleotides are TGCGCCAGCAGTGGACAGGGGGATACCGGGGAGCTGTTTTTT.

Only a few counts were recorded for this clonotype. The chain is built from TRBV13 and TRBJ2-1; maybe TRBD1 (6 bases). The V gene lost 5 bases and the J gene lost 5 bases, with 19 bases spanning the gap. The CDR3 extends over 16 amino acids. Looked up from germline, CDR1 is PRHDT and CDR2 is FYEKMQ (reference sequence). The CDR3 DNA reads TGTGCCAGCAGCCCGGCACTAGGGACAAGACACAATGAGCAGTTCTTC. Its protein is CASSPALGTRHNEQFF.

This clonotype was picked up a small number of times. J is TRBJ2-3 and V is TRBV11-2; 11 bases are shared with TRBD2. V lost 4 bases and J lost 2; bases outside the gene matches: 2. Germline-derived CDR1 and CDR2 are SGHAT and FQNNGV. This CDR3 contains 15 residues. CDR3 nucleotide sequence: TGTGCCAGCAGCTCTAGCGGGGGGACCACAGATACGCAGTATTTT. This translates into CASSSSGGTTDTQYF.

This clonotype has just a few counts. V gene TRBV20-1 combines with J gene TRBJ1-1; D may be TRBD1 (6 bases). Germline V gene data show CDR1 as DFQATT and CDR2 as SNEGSKA (reference sequence). This CDR3 is 13 amino acids long. The V and J ends lost 2 bases and 3 bases respectively, with 10 bases between them. The DNA of the CDR3 is TGCAGTGCTAGATGGGGGCAGGACACTGAAGCTTTCTTT. Its protein product is CSARWGQDTEAFF.

The chain employs TRBV6-4 and TRBJ2-1; tentative D call: TRBD2 (6 bases). The V end lost 4 bases, the J end lost 0 bases, and 16 bases lay between the germline ends. CDR1 and CDR2 from the germline V gene are MRHNA and SNTAGT. The CDR3 consists of 17 residues. The CDR3 coding sequence is TGTGCCAGCAGTGTGGTGGGAACTAGCAACTCCTACAATGAGCAGTTCTTC. Protein sequence: CASSVVGTSNSYNEQFF.

This clonotype showed up just a few times. V and J are TRBV5-1 and TRBJ2-2, with D hard to call. The CDR3 is 14 amino acids. V was cut by 2 bases and J by 7 bases, with 12 bases left in between. Germline CDR1 reads SGHRS; CDR2 reads YFSETQ. Here the CDR3 DNA reads TGCGCCAGCAGCTTTGAAGGGTTTGGCGGGGAGCTGTTTTTT. This codes for CASSFEGFGGELFF.

This chain uses TRBV9 with TRBJ2-7; D uncertain. V shed 4 bases and J shed 4 bases, with 12 bases lying between them. This CDR3 region has 13 residues. Germline loops: CDR1 SGDLS, CDR2 YYNGEE. In DNA form, the CDR3 reads TGTGCCAGCAGCCCAACGCCCTCGTACGAGCAGTACTTC. Residues: CASSPTPSYEQYF.

Many counts were recorded for this clonotype. The chain uses TRBV7-6 and TRBJ2-7; 10 bases are shared with TRBD1. Germline CDR1 and CDR2: SGHVS and FNYEAQ. The V gene end was trimmed by 4 bases and the J gene end by 9 bases; junction bases not matched to a gene: 6. The CDR3 totals 13 residues. Written as DNA, the CDR3 is TGTGCCAGCAGCTCGGGACAGGGGTTGGTGCAGTACGTC. This gives the protein CASSSGQGLVQYV.

The CDR3 coding sequence is TGTGCCAGCAGCTCCCATTATTGGCAGTACTTC. As protein: CASSSHYWQYF. The chain couples TRBV7-9 to TRBJ2-7; no clear D gene. V lost 4 bases to trimming and J lost 9 bases, with 10 bases between them. There are 11 residues in the CDR3. Germline V lookup: CDR1 SEHNR, CDR2 FQNEAQ (reference sequence). Filled out from reference TRBV7-9 and TRBJ2-7, the complete variable domain reads DTGVSQNPRHKITKRGQNVTFRCDPISEHNRLYWYRQTLGQGPEFLTYFQNEAQLEKSRLLSDRFSAERPKGSFSTLEIQRTEQGDSAMYLCASSSHYWQYFGPGTRLTVT.

The genes are TRBV6-1 and TRBJ1-4; TRBD1 might be the D (5 bases). The germline gives CDR1 MNHNS, CDR2 SASEGT. V was clipped by 6 bases and J by 4 bases, with 12 bases between them. This CDR3 is 14 amino acids long. This chain's CDR3 is CASRPRDGNEKLFF. The DNA of the CDR3 is TGTGCCAGCAGACCCCGGGACGGTAATGAAAAACTGTTTTTT.

This clonotype has only a few counts. This rearrangement joins TRBV10-1 to TRBJ2-3; D possibly matches TRBD1 or TRBD2 (6 bases each). V lost 3 bases, J lost 3 bases, and 10 bases lay in between. CDR1 WNHNN and CDR2 SYGVQD come from the germline V gene (reference sequence). The CDR3 totals 14 residues. DNA of the CDR3: TGCGCCAGCAGTGAACGGGGGCTTACAGATACGCAGTATTTT. Translated: CASSERGLTDTQYF.

The genes are TRBV7-9 and TRBJ1-3, with 9 bases fitting TRBD1. The CDR3 has 17 residues. Germline CDR1 is SEHNR and CDR2 is FQNEAQ (reference sequence). Trimming took 4 bases from V and 0 from J; bases not matched to a gene: 7. Here the CDR3 DNA reads TGTGCCAGCAGCTCCCTCGGACAGGGGTCCTCTGGAAACACCATATATTTT. It specifies CASSSLGQGSSGNTIYF.

This clonotype has a count of ten or more. V is TRBV29-1 and J is TRBJ1-2, with D unresolved. The CDR3 length is 12 residues. V lost 0 bases and J 7 bases, leaving 9 bases between the germline ends. The germline V gene encodes CDR1 SQVTM and CDR2 ANQGSEA. DNA of the CDR3: TGCAGCGTTGAAGATCGATCAACTGGCTACACCTTC. The encoded protein is CSVEDRSTGYTF.

The rearrangement uses TRBV3-1 and TRBJ2-2, with 8 bases that match TRBD1. The CDR3 is 15 residues long. Germline lookup yields CDR1 LGHDT and CDR2 YNNKEL (reference sequence). V gave up 3 bases and J gave up 4 bases; unmatched junction bases: 4. CDR3 bases: TGTGCCAGCAGCCATAGGACAGGGCCCACCGGGGAGCTGTTTTTT. This codes for CASSHRTGPTGELFF.